Listed below are T cell receptor beta chains from one sample, sequenced in a study of T-cell reconstitution after alpha-beta-depleted transplantation in children. TCRdb ran MiXCR on the PCR reads and lists one entry per CDR3 protein. Found here are 210,000 or so distinct CDR3 sequences, about a tenth of them singletons; the top ten hold roughly 27%. This sample comprised PBMCs, obtained before TCRalphabeta/CD19-depleted stem cell transplant. These receptors were obtained from a child in the first two years of life with acute myeloid leukemia, due to receive a stem cell transplant. Both conserved end residues are part of each CDR3. The D gene is left open where the match is weak. Part of the rows lack a size; the others show once, few, many or a class for expanded clones.

>many|TRBV28|TRBJ1-3|.
CASATPGTLSGNTIYF
TGTGCCAGCGCCACACCAGGAACTCTATCTGGAAACACCATATATTTT
>.|TRBV24-1|TRBJ2-1|.
CAASDFPFGSPYNEQFF
TGTGCCGCCAGTGATTTTCCCTTCGGGAGCCCCTACAATGAGCAGTTCTTC
>many|TRBV5-1|TRBJ2-2|.
CASSLVSKGSTGELFF
TGCGCCAGCAGCTTGGTGTCGAAGGGGAGCACCGGGGAGCTGTTTTTT
>many|TRBV5-1|TRBJ2-5|.
CASSPSLYKRETQYF
TGCGCCAGCAGCCCTAGTCTTTACAAACGTGAGACCCAGTACTTC
>many|TRBV20-1|TRBJ2-5|.
CSAVPGTTRGRETQYF
TGCAGTGCTGTCCCCGGGACTACCAGGGGGAGGGAGACCCAGTACTTC
>many|TRBV20-1|TRBJ2-7|TRBD1
CSARDPDRPSYEQYF
TGCAGTGCTAGAGATCCGGACAGGCCTTCCTACGAGCAGTACTTC
>many|TRBV3-1|TRBJ2-7|.
CASSQGVEQYF
TGTGCCAGCAGCCAAGGGGTCGAGCAGTACTTC
>many|TRBV5-1|TRBJ1-4|.
CASSLGSGQEKLFF
TGCGCCAGCAGCTTAGGTTCTGGGCAGGAAAAACTGTTTTTT
>few|TRBV12-3/TRBV12-4|TRBJ2-5|.
CASSRSETQYF
TGTGCCAGCAGCCGGAGTGAGACCCAGTACTTC
>many|TRBV5-1|TRBJ2-3|TRBD1
CASSFGDRESGTDTQYF
TGCGCCAGCAGCTTCGGGGACAGGGAATCAGGCACAGATACGCAGTATTTT
>many|TRBV29-1|TRBJ2-3|TRBD1
CSVVAVTGSTDTQYF
TGCAGCGTTGTTGCGGTGACAGGGAGTACCGATACGCAGTATTTT
>many|TRBV20-1|TRBJ2-3|TRBD2
CSARDLGGGTDTQYF
TGCAGTGCTAGAGATCTGGGAGGGGGCACAGATACGCAGTATTTT
>many|TRBV29-1|TRBJ2-7|TRBD2
CSVGTSGTYEQYF
TGCAGCGTTGGGACTAGCGGTACCTACGAGCAGTACTTC
>.|TRBV18|TRBJ1-1|.
CASSPRGGEAFF
TGTGCCAGCTCACCCAGGGGAGGTGAAGCTTTCTTT
>.|TRBV20-1|TRBJ2-1|TRBD2
CSARKTESGRAREQFF
TGCAGTGCTAGAAAGACCGAGAGCGGGAGGGCCCGTGAGCAGTTCTTC
>many|TRBV7-6|TRBJ2-1|.
CASSSVPGLTRNEQFF
TGTGCCAGCAGTTCGGTCCCGGGACTTACTCGGAATGAGCAGTTCTTC
>many|TRBV5-1|TRBJ1-1|TRBD1
CASSQGQGASNTEAFF
TGCGCCAGCAGCCAGGGACAGGGGGCTTCGAACACTGAAGCTTTCTTT
>many|TRBV28|TRBJ2-1|.
CASSLLWGGGSAYNEQFF
TGTGCCAGCAGTTTACTTTGGGGGGGCGGGAGCGCCTACAATGAGCAGTTCTTC
>.|TRBV7-2|TRBJ2-5|TRBD2
CASSFEGGIETQYF
TGTGCCAGCAGCTTCGAGGGAGGGATAGAGACCCAGTACTTC
>many|TRBV4-3|TRBJ1-4|.
CASSHDPGGHNEKLFF
TGCGCCAGCAGCCACGACCCCGGGGGTCATAATGAAAAACTGTTTTTT
>many|TRBV9|TRBJ2-4|.
CASSVGGLDGLGIQYF
TGTGCCAGCAGCGTCGGGGGGCTCGATGGACTGGGCATTCAGTACTTC
>many|TRBV7-9|TRBJ2-7|.
CASSFGDSYEQYF
TGTGCCAGCAGCTTCGGGGACTCCTACGAGCAGTACTTC
>many|TRBV5-5|TRBJ1-1|.
CASSLVRLRTEAFF
TGTGCCAGCAGTCTCGTCCGACTTCGAACTGAAGCTTTCTTT
>many|TRBV10-3|TRBJ1-1|.
CAISESNLNTEAFF
TGTGCCATCAGTGAGTCGAACCTCAACACTGAAGCTTTCTTT
>.|TRBV6-4|TRBJ2-5|.
CASSPRLETQYF
TGTGCCAGCAGTCCGCGACTGGAGACCCAGTACTTC
>many|TRBV20-1|TRBJ2-7|.
CSARDPGSGPYEQYF
TGCAGTGCTAGAGATCCGGGTAGCGGACCCTACGAGCAGTACTTC
>many|TRBV29-1|TRBJ2-1|TRBD1
CSVVGQADNEQFF
TGCAGCGTTGTCGGACAGGCCGACAATGAGCAGTTCTTC
>many|TRBV5-8|TRBJ2-5|.
CASSPPVNQETQYF
TGTGCCAGCAGCCCCCCGGTCAACCAAGAGACCCAGTACTTC
>many|TRBV9|TRBJ2-6|TRBD1
CASSARTGGQSLGANVLTF
TGTGCCAGCAGCGCTCGGACAGGGGGCCAGTCTCTGGGGGCCAACGTCCTGACTTTC
>many|TRBV7-6|TRBJ2-7|.
CASSITGRSYEQYF
TGTGCCAGCAGCATCACGGGCCGCTCCTACGAGCAGTACTTC
>few|TRBV7-9|TRBJ2-3|TRBD2
CASSLDLAGRTDTQYF
TGTGCCAGCAGCTTAGATCTAGCGGGGAGGACAGATACGCAGTATTTT
>many|TRBV4-3|TRBJ2-1|.
CASSQGLGGGHQFF
TGCGCCAGCAGCCAGGGACTCGGGGGTGGCCATCAGTTCTTC
>many|TRBV4-2|TRBJ2-3|TRBD2
CASSPSGSGRPFGTQYF
TGTGCCAGCAGCCCCTCGGGGAGCGGGAGGCCCTTTGGTACGCAGTATTTT
>many|TRBV5-1|TRBJ2-3|.
CASRSGSTDTQYF
TGCGCCAGCCGCAGCGGGAGCACAGATACGCAGTATTTT
>many|TRBV12-3/TRBV12-4|TRBJ2-1|.
CASSFDNSYNEQFF
TGTGCCAGCAGTTTTGACAACTCCTACAATGAGCAGTTCTTC
>many|TRBV3-1|TRBJ2-7|TRBD1
CASSHGTGSYEQYF
TGTGCCAGCAGCCACGGGACAGGGTCCTACGAGCAGTACTTC
>few|TRBV20-1|TRBJ2-4|.
CSAPPPVAKNIQYF
TGCAGTGCCCCCCCCCCTGTAGCCAAAAACATTCAGTACTTC
>many|TRBV6-5|TRBJ2-7|.
CASSYSGREYEQYF
TGTGCCAGCAGTTACTCGGGCAGGGAATACGAGCAGTACTTC
>many|TRBV12-3/TRBV12-4|TRBJ2-5|.
CASSPHRDIQETQYF
TGTGCCAGCAGTCCACACCGGGACATCCAAGAGACCCAGTACTTC
>few|TRBV5-1|TRBJ2-1|TRBD2
CASSSEGLAGGREQFF
TGCGCCAGCAGCTCGGAGGGACTAGCGGGAGGAAGGGAGCAGTTCTTC
>many|TRBV13|TRBJ2-3|.
CASRRLGGSTDTQYF
TGTGCCAGCAGGCGGTTGGGCGGAAGCACAGATACGCAGTATTTT
>many|TRBV20-1|TRBJ2-2|.
CSARDWSSTGTGELFF
TGCAGTGCTAGAGATTGGAGTAGCACTGGCACCGGGGAGCTGTTTTTT